This is a list of T cell receptor beta chains from one sample in a study of blood T cell repertoires in COVID-19. Profiling relied on immunoSEQ multiplex PCR, and the TCRdb table lists in-frame clones only, not all of them. The table lists roughly 120,000 clones, more than 70% of them singletons, with 5% to 6.5% in the top ten. Sequences were obtained from peripheral blood. Receptors were obtained from a human donor in a cohort sampled during active COVID-19. CDR3s include the opening cysteine and the closing phenylalanine or tryptophan. Each record gives: clone size, V gene, J gene, D gene, CDR3 DNA, CDR3 protein. The D gene is left open where the match is weak. A row's size may be missing; if present it is once, few, many or a size class.

NA	TRBV9	TRBJ2-7	NA	TGTGCCAGCAGCGGGACTGGGGATATTGGCGAGCAGTACTTC	CASSGTGDIGEQYF
NA	TRBV7-2	TRBJ2-3	NA	TGTGCCAGCAGCTTAGGGCGGGAAGGTACGCAGTATTTT	CASSLGREGTQYF
NA	TRBV4-1	TRBJ2-1	TRBD2	TGCGCCAGCAGCCAAAGCGGGAATGAAGGTGAGCAGTTCTTC	CASSQSGNEGEQFF
NA	TRBV27	TRBJ1-6	NA	TGTGCCAGCAGTTTAGGCCAGGTTAATTCACCCCTCCACTTT	CASSLGQVNSPLHF
NA	TRBV5-1	TRBJ2-2	TRBD2	TGCGCCAGCAGCTTGTCGGGGGGGTTGGCGAACACCGGGGAGCTGTTTTTT	CASSLSGGLANTGELFF
NA	TRBV7-9	TRBJ2-5	TRBD1	TGTGCCAGCAGCCATCGACAGGGAAGCCTCCAAGAGACCCAGTACTTC	CASSHRQGSLQETQYF
NA	TRBV5-4	TRBJ2-1	TRBD2	TGTGCCAGCAGCTCAGCGGGAGAAGCTGGCAATGAGCAGTTCTTC	CASSSAGEAGNEQFF
NA	TRBV14	TRBJ1-2	NA	TGTGCCAGCAGCCCCTTACAGGGAGTAGGCTACACCTTC	CASSPLQGVGYTF
NA	TRBV16	TRBJ2-2	NA	TGTGCCAGCAGCCATACGAGGGAGACCGGGGAGCTGTTTTTT	CASSHTRETGELFF
NA	TRBV21-1	TRBJ1-1	NA	TGTGCCAGCAGCGCAAACAGGGACACTGAAGCTTTCTTT	CASSANRDTEAFF
NA	TRBV27	TRBJ1-1	TRBD1	TGTGCCAGCAGTTTCGGACAGGGCGCTGAAGCTTTCTTT	CASSFGQGAEAFF
NA	TRBV6-5	TRBJ2-3	NA	TGTGCCTCCACCCCGACTGGGACTTACACAGATACGCAGTATTTT	CASTPTGTYTDTQYF
NA	TRBV3-1/TRBV3-2	TRBJ1-2	NA	TGTGCCAGCAGCCCAGGCCTTCAAAACTATGGCTACACCTTC	CASSPGLQNYGYTF
few	TRBV11-3	TRBJ1-1	NA	TGTGCCAGCAGCAAGGGGGGGGAGGTGAACACTGAAGCTTTCTTT	CASSKGGEVNTEAFF
NA	TRBV30	TRBJ2-7	NA	TGTGCCTGGAGTGTAGCGGACCATTACGAGCAGTACTTC	CAWSVADHYEQYF
NA	TRBV6-5	TRBJ2-5	TRBD2	TGTGCCAGCAGTTACTCTCCTAGCGGGACCCAAGAGACCCAGTACTTC	CASSYSPSGTQETQYF
few	TRBV19	TRBJ2-7	TRBD1	TGTGCCAGTAGCCTCAACAGGGGGAACTACGAGCAGTACTTC	CASSLNRGNYEQYF
NA	TRBV28	TRBJ2-7	TRBD1	TGTGCCAGCAGTTTGGGACAGGGAGGCGAGCAGTACTTC	CASSLGQGGEQYF
once	TRBV29-1	TRBJ2-2	NA	TGCAGCGTTGGACAGCTGAACACCGGGGAGCTGTTTTTT	CSVGQLNTGELFF
NA	TRBV27	TRBJ2-6	TRBD1	TGTGCCAGCAGTTTGAGACAGGGCATCTCTGGGGCCAACGTCCTGACTTTC	CASSLRQGISGANVLTF
NA	TRBV28	TRBJ1-2	TRBD1	TGTGCCAGCAGAATGGGACCGGACAGGGTCGTCGGAGGAGATGGCTACACCTTC	CASRMGPDRVVGGDGYTF
NA	TRBV5-5	TRBJ1-2	NA	TGTGCCAGCAGCTTTGAGGCAGGGGAGGGCTATGGCTACACCTTC	CASSFEAGEGYGYTF
NA	TRBV6-5	TRBJ2-7	NA	TGTGCCAGCAGTTCAGTGGACCGGGGTTGGCAGTACTTC	CASSSVDRGWQYF
NA	TRBV3-1/TRBV3-2	TRBJ1-2	TRBD1	TGTGCCAGCAACAGACAGGGGAGTATCTATGGCTACACCTTC	CASNRQGSIYGYTF
NA	TRBV28	TRBJ2-4	NA	TGTGCCAGCAGTTTATCCGGGAAGGCCAAAAACATTCAGTACTTC	CASSLSGKAKNIQYF
once	TRBV13	TRBJ2-7	TRBD2	TGTGCCAGCAGCTTACCTGCAGGACTAGCGGAGGGGGGGACCTACGAGCAGTACTTC	CASSLPAGLAEGGTYEQYF
NA	TRBV10-3	TRBJ2-1	TRBD2	TGTGCCATCAGTGAAGGGCTAGCGGGAACCTACAATGAGCAGTTCTTC	CAISEGLAGTYNEQFF
NA	TRBV6-1	TRBJ2-5	NA	TGTGCCAGCAGTGATACGGAGGGATCTAGCGCCCCAGAGACCCAGTACTTC	CASSDTEGSSAPETQYF
NA	TRBV7-9	TRBJ2-1	NA	TGTGCCAGCAGCCGACTGAGAAGCCGAAACAATGAGCAGTTCTTC	CASSRLRSRNNEQFF
NA	TRBV30	TRBJ2-1	NA	TGTGCCTGGAGTAGAGGGCCGAGCTCCTACAATGAGCAGTTCTTC	CAWSRGPSSYNEQFF
NA	TRBV27	TRBJ1-1	NA	TGTGCCAGCAGTTTTGGGGGGTACACTGAAGCTTTCTTT	CASSFGGYTEAFF
NA	TRBV3-1/TRBV3-2	TRBJ1-1	NA	TGTGCCAGCAGCCCCTCGGGGGGGTCTGAAGCTTTCTTT	CASSPSGGSEAFF
NA	TRBV18	TRBJ1-5	TRBD1	TGTGCCAGCTCGTCGGACAGGGGGGATCAGCCCCAGCATTTT	CASSSDRGDQPQHF
NA	TRBV28	TRBJ2-1	NA	TGTGCCAGCAGAGGGGGTCCTAACTACAATGAGCAGTTCTTC	CASRGGPNYNEQFF
NA	TRBV7-6	TRBJ2-1	TRBD2	TGTGCCAGCAGCCTGCCGGGAGCGGGAGGGTACAATGAGCAGTTCTTC	CASSLPGAGGYNEQFF
NA	TRBV2	TRBJ2-5	TRBD1	TGTGCCAGCGGAAAACAGGGGGCCCACCAAGAGACCCAGTACTTC	CASGKQGAHQETQYF
NA	TRBV7-2	TRBJ2-5	NA	TGTGCCAGCAGCCGGGACTTCGTGGTGGGAGAGACCCAGTACTTC	CASSRDFVVGETQYF
once	TRBV19	TRBJ2-1	TRBD2	TGTGCCAGTAGTGCCGGGACTAGCGGGAGGAATGAGCAGTTCTTC	CASSAGTSGRNEQFF
NA	TRBV18	TRBJ1-2	NA	TGTGCCAGCTCGACCACCAGGGGTGATGGCTACACCTTC	CASSTTRGDGYTF
few	TRBV27	TRBJ2-3	TRBD2	TGTGCCAGCAGTTCCTTGGGGAGGGTAGATACGCAGTATTTT	CASSSLGRVDTQYF
NA	TRBV9	TRBJ2-1	NA	TGTGCCAGCAGCGTAGTAGGGAGTCGGGTCCATGAGCAGTTCTTC	CASSVVGSRVHEQFF
few	TRBV12-3/TRBV12-4	TRBJ1-3	NA	TGTGCCAGCAGTTTTGAAGCGAACACCATATATTTT	CASSFEANTIYF
NA	TRBV5-6	TRBJ2-5	TRBD1	TGTGCCAGCAGCTTGGAGGGGGCGGCCTTATGGACCCAGTACTTC	CASSLEGAALWTQYF
NA	TRBV5-8	TRBJ2-7	NA	TGTGCCAGCAGCTTTCGACAGGGAGGCTACGAGCAGTACTTC	CASSFRQGGYEQYF
NA	TRBV9	TRBJ2-7	TRBD1	TGTGCCAGCAGCGTAGGGACAGGGCCCTACGAGCAGTACTTC	CASSVGTGPYEQYF
NA	TRBV10-1	TRBJ2-1	TRBD2	TGCGCCAGCAGTGGGACTAGCGGGGTCAGCTCCTACAATGAGCAGTTCTTC	CASSGTSGVSSYNEQFF
NA	TRBV5-8	TRBJ2-3	NA	TGTGCCAGCAGCCTCCCTAGCACAGATACGCAGTATTTT	CASSLPSTDTQYF
NA	TRBV6-5	TRBJ2-1	NA	TGTGCCAGCAGTCTACCGGGAGTTGGCGATGAGCAGTTCTTC	CASSLPGVGDEQFF
NA	TRBV24-1	TRBJ2-5	TRBD1	TGTGCCACCAGTGATGGTGTGACAGGGCGACTCCAAGAGACCCAGTACTTC	CATSDGVTGRLQETQYF
NA	TRBV2	TRBJ2-5	TRBD1	TGTGCCAGCAGTTACGGACAGGGTACAGAGACCCAGTACTTC	CASSYGQGTETQYF
NA	TRBV3-1/TRBV3-2	TRBJ1-6	TRBD1	TGTGCCAGCAGCCAAATGGACAGGGGAGGTTCACCCCTCCACTTT	CASSQMDRGGSPLHF
NA	TRBV3-1/TRBV3-2	TRBJ2-1	TRBD1	TGTGCCAGCAGCCAGGGGGCCAGGGGGAATGAGCAGTTCTTC	CASSQGARGNEQFF
NA	TRBV24-1	TRBJ2-5	NA	TGTGCCACCAGTGAGGACACCAAGGACCAAGAGACCCAGTACTTC	CATSEDTKDQETQYF
NA	TRBV5-1	TRBJ2-7	TRBD2	TGCGCCAGCAGCGACTTCGTGCGGGAGAAGGTATACGAGCAGTACTTC	CASSDFVREKVYEQYF